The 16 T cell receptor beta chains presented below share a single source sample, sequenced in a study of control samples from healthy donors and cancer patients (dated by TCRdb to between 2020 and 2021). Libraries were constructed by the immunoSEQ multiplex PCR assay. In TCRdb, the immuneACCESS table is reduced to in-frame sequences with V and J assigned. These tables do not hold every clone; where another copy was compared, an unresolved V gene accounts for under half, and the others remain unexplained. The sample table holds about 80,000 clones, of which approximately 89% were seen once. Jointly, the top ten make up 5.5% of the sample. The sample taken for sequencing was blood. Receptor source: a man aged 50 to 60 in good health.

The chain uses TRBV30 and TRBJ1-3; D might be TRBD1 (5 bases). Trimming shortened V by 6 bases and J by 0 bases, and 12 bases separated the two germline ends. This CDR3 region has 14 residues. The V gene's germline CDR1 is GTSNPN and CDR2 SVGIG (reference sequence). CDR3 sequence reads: CACQRGRSGNTIYF. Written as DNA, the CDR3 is TGTGCCTGTCAACGGGGCCGCTCTGGAAACACCATATATTTT.

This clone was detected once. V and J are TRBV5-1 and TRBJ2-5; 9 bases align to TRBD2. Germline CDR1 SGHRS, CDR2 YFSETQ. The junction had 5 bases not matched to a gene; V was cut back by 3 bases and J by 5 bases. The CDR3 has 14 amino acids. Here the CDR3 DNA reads TGCGCCAGCAGCTCCCTAACTAGCGGGGAGACCCAGTACTTC. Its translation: CASSSLTSGETQYF.

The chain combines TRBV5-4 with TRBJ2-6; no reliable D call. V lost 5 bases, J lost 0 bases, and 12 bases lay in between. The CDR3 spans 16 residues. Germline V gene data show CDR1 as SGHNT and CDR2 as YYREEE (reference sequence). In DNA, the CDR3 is TGTGCCAGCAGACCCCTAACGGTCTCTGGGGCCAACGTCCTGACTTTC. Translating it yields CASRPLTVSGANVLTF.

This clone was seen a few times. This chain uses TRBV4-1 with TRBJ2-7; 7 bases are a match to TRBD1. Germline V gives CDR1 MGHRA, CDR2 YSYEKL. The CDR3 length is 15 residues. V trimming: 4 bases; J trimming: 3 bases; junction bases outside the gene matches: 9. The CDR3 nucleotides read TGCGCCAGCAGCCCGACTCCGGGACAGCTCTACGAGCAGTACTTC. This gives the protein CASSPTPGQLYEQYF.

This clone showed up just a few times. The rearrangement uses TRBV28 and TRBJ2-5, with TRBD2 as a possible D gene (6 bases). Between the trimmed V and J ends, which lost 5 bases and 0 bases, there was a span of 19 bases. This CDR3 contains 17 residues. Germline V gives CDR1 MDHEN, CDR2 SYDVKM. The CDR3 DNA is TGTGCCAGCAGTCAAACCTCGGGACTGGGAAACCAAGAGACCCAGTACTTC. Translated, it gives CASSQTSGLGNQETQYF.

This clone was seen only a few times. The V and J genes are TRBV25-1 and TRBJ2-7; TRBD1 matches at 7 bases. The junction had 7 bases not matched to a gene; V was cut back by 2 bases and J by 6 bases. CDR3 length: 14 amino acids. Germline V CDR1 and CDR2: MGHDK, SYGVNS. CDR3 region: CASSEPETGSEQYF. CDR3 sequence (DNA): TGTGCCAGCAGTGAACCCGAGACAGGGTCCGAGCAGTACTTC.

The CDR3 sequence is CASSLKDRAGTDTQYF. CDR3 DNA sequence: TGTGCCAGCAGCCTCAAAGACAGGGCGGGCACAGATACGCAGTATTTT. This rearrangement joins TRBV7-8 to TRBJ2-3; TRBD1 matches at 7 bases. V was pared by 5 bases and J by 1 base, with 9 bases of the junction left unmatched. The CDR3 sequence is 16 residues long. Germline CDR1 is SGHVS and CDR2 is FQNEAQ. The full variable domain, its missing parts supplied by reference TRBV7-8 and TRBJ2-3, is GAGVSQSPRYKVAKRGQDVALRCDPISGHVSLFWYQQALGQGPEFLTYFQNEAQLDKSGLPSDRFFAERPEGSVSTLKIQRTQQEDSAVYLCASSLKDRAGTDTQYFGPGTRLTVL.

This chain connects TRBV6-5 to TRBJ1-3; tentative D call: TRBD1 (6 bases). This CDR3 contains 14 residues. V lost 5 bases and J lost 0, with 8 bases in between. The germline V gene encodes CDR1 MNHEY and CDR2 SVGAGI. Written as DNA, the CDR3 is TGTGCCAGCAGTCGGACAGTCTCTGGAAACACCATATATTTT. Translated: CASSRTVSGNTIYF.

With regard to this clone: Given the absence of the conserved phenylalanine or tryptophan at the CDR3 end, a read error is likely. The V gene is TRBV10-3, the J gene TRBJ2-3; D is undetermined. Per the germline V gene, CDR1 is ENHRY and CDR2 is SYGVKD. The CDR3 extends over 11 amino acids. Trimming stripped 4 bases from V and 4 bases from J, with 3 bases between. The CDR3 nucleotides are TGTGCCATCAGTGCGTCAGATACGCAGTATTCT. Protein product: CAISASDTQYS.

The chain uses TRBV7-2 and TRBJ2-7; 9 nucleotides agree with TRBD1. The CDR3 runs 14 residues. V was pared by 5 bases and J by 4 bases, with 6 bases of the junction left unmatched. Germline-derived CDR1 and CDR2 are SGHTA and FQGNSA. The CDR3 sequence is CASSQGQGQYEQYF. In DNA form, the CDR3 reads TGTGCCAGCAGCCAGGGACAGGGCCAATACGAGCAGTACTTC. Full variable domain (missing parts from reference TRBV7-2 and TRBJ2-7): GAGVSQSPSNKVTEKGKDVELRCDPISGHTALYWYRQSLGQGLEFLIYFQGNSAPDKSGLPSDRFSAERTGGSVSTLTIQRTQQEDSAVYLCASSQGQGQYEQYFGPGTRLTVT.

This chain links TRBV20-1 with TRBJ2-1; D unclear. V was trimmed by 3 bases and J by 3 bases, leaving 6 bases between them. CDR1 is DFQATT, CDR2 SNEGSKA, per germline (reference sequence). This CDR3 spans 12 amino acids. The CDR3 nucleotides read TGCAGTGCTAGTGAGAGCTACAATGAGCAGTTCTTC. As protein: CSASESYNEQFF.

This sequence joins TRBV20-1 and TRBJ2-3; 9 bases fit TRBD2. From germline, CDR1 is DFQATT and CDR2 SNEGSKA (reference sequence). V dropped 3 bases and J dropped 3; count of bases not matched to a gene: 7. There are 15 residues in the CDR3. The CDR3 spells CSASGSGGLTDTQYF. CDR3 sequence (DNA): TGCAGTGCTAGTGGCAGCGGGGGGTTGACAGATACGCAGTATTTT.

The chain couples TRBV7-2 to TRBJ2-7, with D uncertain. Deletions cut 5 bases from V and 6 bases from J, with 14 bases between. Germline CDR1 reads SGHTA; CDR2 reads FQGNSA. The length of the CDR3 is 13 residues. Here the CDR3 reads CASSLVVLREQYF. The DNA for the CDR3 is TGTGCCAGCAGCCTAGTGGTGCTACGCGAGCAGTACTTC.

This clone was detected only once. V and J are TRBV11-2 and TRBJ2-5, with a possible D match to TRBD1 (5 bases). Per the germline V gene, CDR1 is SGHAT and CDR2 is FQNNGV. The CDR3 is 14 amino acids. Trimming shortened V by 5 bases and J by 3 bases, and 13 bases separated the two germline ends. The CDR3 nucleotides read TGTGCCAGCAGCCGGAAGGACAAGAAAGAGACCCAGTACTTC. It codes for CASSRKDKKETQYF.

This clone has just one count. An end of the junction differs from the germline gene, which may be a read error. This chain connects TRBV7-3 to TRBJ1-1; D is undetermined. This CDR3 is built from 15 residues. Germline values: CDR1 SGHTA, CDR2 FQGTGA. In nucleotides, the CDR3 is TGTGCCAACAGCTTAAACGCTAGAAAGAACACTGAAGCTTTCTTT. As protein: CANSLNARKNTEAFF. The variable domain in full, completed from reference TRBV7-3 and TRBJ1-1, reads GAGVSQTPSNKVTEKGKYVELRCDPISGHTALYWYRQSLGQGPEFLIYFQGTGAADDSGLPNDRFFAVRPEGSVSTLKIQRTERGDSAVYLCANSLNARKNTEAFFGQGTRLTVV.

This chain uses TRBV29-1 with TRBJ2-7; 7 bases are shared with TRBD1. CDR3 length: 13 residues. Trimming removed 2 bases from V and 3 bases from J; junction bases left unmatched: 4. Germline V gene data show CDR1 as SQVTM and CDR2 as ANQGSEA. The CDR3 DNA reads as TGCAGCGTTGAAACCGGGACAGACTACGAGCAGTACTTC. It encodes CSVETGTDYEQYF.